This TCR beta chain was sequenced in a study of cytomegalovirus exposure and HLA in healthy donors. General study results and limits: Links to common viral pathogens appeared, in a later analysis, for several of the most significant clusters.

Researchers ran the PCR with 60 Vbeta and 13 Jbeta primers. Here immunoSEQ multiplex PCR was the method, and the copy in TCRdb shows in-frame clones only, minus some. The data show 84,000 or so clones, 77% seen once. J lost 3 bases, V lost 2 bases, and 5 bases had no gene match. This CDR3 has 16 amino acids. CDR1 is SGHNT, CDR2 YENEEA, per germline. A note on this clone: Its specificity is not known.

This receptor was taken from a young man in good health and CMV-seronegative. The sequencing sample was made of PBMCs. This chain uses TRBV11-3 with TRBJ2-3; TRBD2 matches 10 bases. The CDR3 loop reads CASSLRAGGATDTQYF. DNA of the CDR3: TGTGCCAGCAGCTTAAGAGCGGGGGGGGCGACAGATACGCAGTATTTT. The full variable domain, with the rest looked up from reference TRBV11-3 and TRBJ2-3, is EAGVVQSPRYKIIEKKQPVAFWCNPISGHNTLYWYLQNLGQGPELLIRYENEEAVDDSQLPKDRFSAERLKGVDSTLKIQPAELGDSAVYLCASSLRAGGATDTQYFGPGTRLTVL.